Listed here are 2 T cell receptor beta chains from one sample, sequenced in a study of neurological immune-mediated disorders. Time point indicated: longitudinal time-point 3. TCRdb re-analysed the 5' RACE reads in MiXCR, keeping a single row per CDR3 protein. The sample consists of 45,000 to 65,000 distinct CDR3 sequences, approximately 8.4% of them appearing once. Sequenced: PBMCs. The receptors were sampled from a woman in her thirties or forties in good health.

This clonotype was seen at least ten times. The chain links TRBV10-2 to TRBJ2-7; 8 positions match TRBD2. V shed 2 bases and J 4 bases; nucleotides not matched to a gene: 4. This CDR3 comprises 14 residues. Per the germline V gene, CDR1 is WSHSY and CDR2 is SAAADI. CDR3 sequence (DNA): TGCGCCAGCAGTGAGAGGGGACTAGGGTACGAGCAGTACTTC. Its translation: CASSERGLGYEQYF.

This clonotype has more than one count but fewer than ten. This may be a read error: a much more frequent sequence differs by one nucleotide. The chain links TRBV7-2 to TRBJ2-1; D not resolved. From germline, CDR1 is SGHTA and CDR2 FQGNSA. There are 13 residues in the CDR3. The CDR3: CASSFYTDNDQFF. CDR3 sequence (DNA): TGTGCCAGCAGCTTTTACACAGACAATGACCAGTTCTTC.